This T cell receptor (beta chain) emerged from a study of T cell responses to AZD1222 COVID-19 vaccine. About the study: Pooling was applied to second doses at about 4 or about 12 weeks.

The protocol was immunoSEQ multiplex PCR, while the TCRdb copy is restricted to in-frame clones and leaves out a portion. Of 87,000 or so clones listed, around 91% are singletons. Germline CDR1 SGDLS, CDR2 YYNGEE. The CDR3 covers 15 residues. The ends were cut back, 0 bases at V and 7 bases at J, with 13 bases in the middle. Source: peripheral blood, taken on day 0 of AZD1222 vaccination. The rearrangement uses TRBV9 and TRBJ1-4, with D possibly matching TRBD1 (6 bases). This TCR was sampled from an adult in good health. The CDR3 region is CASSVAGGEGEKLFF. The DNA of the CDR3 is TGTGCCAGCAGCGTAGCCGGGGGCGAGGGTGAAAAACTGTTTTTT.